The T cell receptor (beta chain) described here comes from a study of shared clonotypes between healthy human individuals. Some clones are missing from TCRdb's copy, which holds only in-frame ones; the method was immunoSEQ multiplex PCR. The sample lists some 1.5 million clones; more than 95% were seen once. The length of the CDR3 is 14 residues. Germline values: CDR1 SGHDT, CDR2 YYEEEE. Trimming left V 10 bases short and J 0 bases short, with 11 bases between. The clonotype originates from a man aged 30 to 39 in good health. Material: naive CD4+ T cells sorted from blood. Subset denoted: CD45RA+ positively selected. This chain connects TRBV5-6 to TRBJ2-6; D gene ambiguous. This chain's CDR3 is CALVPGSGANVLTF. The DNA for the CDR3 is TGTGCCCTCGTCCCTGGCTCTGGGGCCAACGTCCTGACTTTC.